This record covers a single T cell receptor (beta chain). The sample originates from a study of blood T cell repertoires in COVID-19. Study overall: Sites across the United States, Italy and Spain contributed samples from acute and convalescent COVID-19. T cells, B-cell-depleted T cells, or PBMCs provided the cDNA or gDNA that served as material.

Germline CDR1 and CDR2: WNHNN and SYGVQD (reference sequence). The V gene end was trimmed by 4 bases and the J gene end by 7 bases; junction bases not matched to a gene: 8. This CDR3 is 16 amino acids long. Authors' data handling: Scientists estimated how many nucleated cells there were by amplifying reference gene primers. This table comes from immunoSEQ multiplex PCR, and its TCRdb copy is limited to in-frame clones, with some not included. V and J calls and clone size come straight from that table; D and trimming were deduced from the DNA. This table holds about 300,000 clones, 85% found once. Sequencing input: peripheral blood. The chain combines TRBV10-1 with TRBJ2-1; 12 bases are shared with TRBD2. The clonotype comes from a human donor in a cohort sampled during active COVID-19. CDR3 DNA sequence: TGCGCCAGCAGTGTCCTAGCGGGAGGGTGGGGTAATGAGCAGTTCTTC. Its protein is CASSVLAGGWGNEQFF.